The sample holds one count of the clone carrying this T cell receptor (beta chain). Antigen specificity is unknown. These data come from a study of cytomegalovirus exposure and HLA in healthy donors. The study's findings and limits: Later work found that TCR association rates differed between HLA loci; DRB1 had the most and HLA-C the fewest. The study dropped some indistinguishable V segments, TRBV6-2 and TRBV6-3 among them. Cytomegalovirus-associated TCR beta chains were listed, numbering some 150.

This CDR3 spans 18 amino acids. V lost 1 base and J lost 0; bases outside the gene matches: 8. The germline gives CDR1 SGHTA, CDR2 FQGNSA. Amplification used 60 Vbeta primers and 13 Jbeta primers. Sequenced by immunoSEQ multiplex PCR; TCRdb stores in-frame clones only, minus some. Here the sample spans fewer than 70,000 clones, about 79% being singletons. The genes are TRBV7-2 and TRBJ2-2, with TRBD2 matching over 7 bases. The receptor comes from a man in his forties in good health and CMV-seronegative. The source material was PBMCs. The CDR3 is CASSLVAVLAANTGELFF. The CDR3 coding sequence is TGTGCCAGCAGCTTAGTTGCGGTTCTAGCGGCGAACACCGGGGAGCTGTTTTTT.